Only one count was recorded for the clone carrying this TCR beta chain. What it recognizes is unknown. What was amplified from RNA transcripts were TCR beta CDR3 regions. HTBI primers drove first-round RT-PCR of the TCR CDR3. TCRdb re-called the multiplex PCR reads through MiXCR, storing one row per CDR3 protein. This table has hundreds of thousands of distinct CDR3 sequences, about a fifth appearing once. The data were obtained in a study of T cells in Graves' hyperthyroidism and ophthalmopathy. The overall study: Specimen type is peripheral blood, collected at initial diagnosis prior to any treatment. Study results and limitations: A model using 13 V-J features told ophthalmopathy apart from stable hyperthyroidism. Most clonotypes that expanded in the thyroid above 0.001 also showed up in blood.

In the ophthalmopathy cohort, Clinical Activity Score was at least 3, NOSPECS grade at least 4, and duration under 3 months. The CDR3 contains 17 residues. V shed 1 base, J shed 7 bases, and the junction held 10 bases outside the gene matches. Germline V gene sequence: CDR1 SEHNR, CDR2 FQNEAQ (reference sequence). The clonotype comes from a man aged 25-45 years with Graves' ophthalmopathy. Sequencing was done on a sample of blood. The chain uses TRBV7-9 and TRBJ1-4, with 9 nucleotides matching TRBD1. The CDR3 sequence is CASSLVRVQGASEKLFF. DNA of the CDR3: TGTGCCAGCAGCTTAGTAAGGGTACAGGGGGCAAGTGAAAAACTGTTTTTT. Using reference TRBV7-9 and TRBJ1-4 for the parts outside the CDR3, the full variable domain is DTGVSQNPRHKITKRGQNVTFRCDPISEHNRLYWYRQTLGQGPEFLTYFQNEAQLEKSRLLSDRFSAERPKGSFSTLEIQRTEQGDSAMYLCASSLVRVQGASEKLFFGSGTQLSVL.